Listed below are T cell receptor beta chains from one sample, sequenced in a study of T cell responses to AZD1222 COVID-19 vaccine. Here immunoSEQ multiplex PCR was the method, and the copy in TCRdb shows in-frame clones only, minus some. Of fewer than 80,000 clones listed, more than 65% are singletons. This sample comprised peripheral blood, obtained on day 0 of MenACWY control vaccination. The receptors here all came from an adult in good health. The CDR3 runs from the conserved cysteine through the conserved F or W. A D gene is named only where the DNA matches it firmly. Only some rows state a clone size, as once, few, many or a class for expanded clones.

clone size	V gene	D gene	J gene	CDR3 protein	CDR3 DNA
once	TRBV14	.	TRBJ2-3	CASSLGQLVTDTQYF	TGTGCCAGCAGCCTTGGACAGCTCGTAACAGATACGCAGTATTTT
.	TRBV10-3	.	TRBJ1-1	CAISEGPNTEAFF	TGTGCCATCAGTGAAGGGCCAAACACTGAAGCTTTCTTT
few	TRBV27	.	TRBJ1-1	CASSSRSGSGKAFF	TGTGCCAGCAGTTCTAGGTCCGGGTCCGGAAAAGCTTTCTTT
.	TRBV28	.	TRBJ2-7	CASSPSPLLYEQYF	TGTGCCAGCAGTCCGTCTCCTCTTCTATACGAGCAGTACTTC
.	TRBV30	TRBD1	TRBJ1-2	CAWGQGVLRNYGYTF	TGTGCCTGGGGACAGGGCGTGTTGAGAAACTATGGCTACACCTTC
.	TRBV7-9	.	TRBJ2-3	CASRGGLGDTQYF	TGTGCCAGTCGTGGGGGGCTGGGAGATACGCAGTATTTT
.	TRBV7-6	.	TRBJ1-1	CASSLGGGVNTEAFF	TGTGCCAGCAGCTTAGGGGGCGGGGTGAACACTGAAGCTTTCTTT
once	TRBV2	.	TRBJ2-2	CASSGFRARTGELFF	TGTGCCAGCAGTGGTTTTCGGGCCCGCACCGGGGAGCTGTTTTTT
.	TRBV5-1	.	TRBJ1-1	CASSFAGETEAFF	TGCGCCAGCAGCTTCGCAGGGGAGACTGAAGCTTTCTTT
.	TRBV5-1	.	TRBJ2-1	CASSLAGGRYNEQFF	TGCGCCAGCAGCTTGGCCGGGGGTAGGTACAATGAGCAGTTCTTC